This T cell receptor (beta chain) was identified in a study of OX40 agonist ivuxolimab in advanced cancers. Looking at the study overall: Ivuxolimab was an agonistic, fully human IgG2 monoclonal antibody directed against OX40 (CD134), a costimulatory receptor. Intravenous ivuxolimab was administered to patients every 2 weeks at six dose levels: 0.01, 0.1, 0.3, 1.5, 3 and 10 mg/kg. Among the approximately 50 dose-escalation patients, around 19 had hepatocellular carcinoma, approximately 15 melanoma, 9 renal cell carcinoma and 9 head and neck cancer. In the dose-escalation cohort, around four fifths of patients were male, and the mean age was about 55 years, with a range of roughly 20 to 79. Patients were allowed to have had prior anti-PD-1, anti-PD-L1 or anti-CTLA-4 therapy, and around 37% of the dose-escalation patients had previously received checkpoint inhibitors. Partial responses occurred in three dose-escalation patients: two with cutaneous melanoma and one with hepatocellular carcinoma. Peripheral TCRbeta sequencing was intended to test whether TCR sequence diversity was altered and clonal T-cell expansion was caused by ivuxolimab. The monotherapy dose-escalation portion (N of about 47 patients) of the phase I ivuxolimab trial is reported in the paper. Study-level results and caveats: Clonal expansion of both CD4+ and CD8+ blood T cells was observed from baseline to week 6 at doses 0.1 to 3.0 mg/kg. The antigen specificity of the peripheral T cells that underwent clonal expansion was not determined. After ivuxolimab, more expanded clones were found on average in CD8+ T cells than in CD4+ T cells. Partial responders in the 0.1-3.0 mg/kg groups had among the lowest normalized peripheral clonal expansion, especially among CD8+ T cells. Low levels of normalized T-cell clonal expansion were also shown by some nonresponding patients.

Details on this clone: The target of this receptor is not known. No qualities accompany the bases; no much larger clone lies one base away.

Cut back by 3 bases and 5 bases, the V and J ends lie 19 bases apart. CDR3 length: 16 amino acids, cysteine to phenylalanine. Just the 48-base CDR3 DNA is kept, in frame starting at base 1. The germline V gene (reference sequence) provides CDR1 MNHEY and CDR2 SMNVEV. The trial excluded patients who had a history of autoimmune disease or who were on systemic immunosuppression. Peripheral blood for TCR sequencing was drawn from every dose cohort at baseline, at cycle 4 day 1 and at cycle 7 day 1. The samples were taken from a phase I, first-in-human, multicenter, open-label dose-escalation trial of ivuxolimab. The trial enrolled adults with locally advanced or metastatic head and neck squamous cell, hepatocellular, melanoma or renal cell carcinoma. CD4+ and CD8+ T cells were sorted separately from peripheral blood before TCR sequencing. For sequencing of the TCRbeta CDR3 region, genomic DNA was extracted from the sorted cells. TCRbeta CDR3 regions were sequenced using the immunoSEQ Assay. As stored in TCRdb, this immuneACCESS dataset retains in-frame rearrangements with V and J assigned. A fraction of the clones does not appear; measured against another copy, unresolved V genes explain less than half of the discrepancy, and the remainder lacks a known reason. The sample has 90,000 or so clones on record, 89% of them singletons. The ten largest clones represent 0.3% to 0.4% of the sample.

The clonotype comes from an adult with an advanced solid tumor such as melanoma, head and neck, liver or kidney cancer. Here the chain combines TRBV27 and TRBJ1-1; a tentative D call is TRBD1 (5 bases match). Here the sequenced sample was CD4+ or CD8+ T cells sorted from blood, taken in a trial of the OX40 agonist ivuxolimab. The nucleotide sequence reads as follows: TGTGCCAGCAGTTTGGGTTCGCCAGGGAAGGGAACTGAAGCTTTCTTT. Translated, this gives CASSLGSPGKGTEAFF.